The next 27 T cell receptor beta chains were all read from a single sample in a study of blood T cell repertoires in COVID-19 (dated by TCRdb to the early 2020s). The library was produced with the immunoSEQ multiplex PCR assay. Held by TCRdb, this immuneACCESS table contains in-frame sequences only and omits some clones. Under half of the omission traces to an unresolved V gene where checked; the cause of the rest is unknown. The sample includes over 150,000 clones, with more than 75% observed a single time. 0.55% to 0.6% of the sample is held by the ten biggest clonotypes. Sequences were obtained from peripheral blood. Receptors were obtained from a man between 60 and 70 years old with COVID-19, enrolled during active disease.

The chain joins TRBV7-2 to TRBJ2-3, with a weak D call TRBD1 (5 bases). Between the trimmed V and J ends, which lost 0 bases and 0 bases, there was a span of 13 bases. CDR3 length: 17 residues. Germline CDR1 is SGHTA and CDR2 is FQGNSA. The DNA for the CDR3 is TGTGCCAGCAGCTTAGCTGAACGACAGCCAAGCACAGATACGCAGTATTTT. This codes for CASSLAERQPSTDTQYF. Supplemented by reference TRBV7-2 and TRBJ2-3, the full variable domain reads GAGVSQSPSNKVTEKGKDVELRCDPISGHTALYWYRQSLGQGLEFLIYFQGNSAPDKSGLPSDRFSAERTGGSVSTLTIQRTQQEDSAVYLCASSLAERQPSTDTQYFGPGTRLTVL.

This clone occurred once. The V and J genes are TRBV30 and TRBJ1-2; 11 bases map to TRBD1. V dropped 7 bases and J dropped 8; count of bases not matched to a gene: 12. Per germline, CDR1 GTSNPN and CDR2 SVGIG (reference sequence). The CDR3 is made up of 14 amino acids. The CDR3 reads CAFPRQGTGGGYTF. CDR3 nucleotide sequence: TGTGCCTTCCCTCGGCAGGGGACAGGGGGGGGCTACACCTTC.

CDR3: CASRGPGLADSADTQYF. CDR3 coding DNA: TGTGCCAGCAGGGGACCGGGACTAGCGGACAGCGCAGATACGCAGTATTTT. The chain has TRBV7-9 and TRBJ2-3, with TRBD2 matching 11 bases. Per the germline V gene, CDR1 is SEHNR and CDR2 is FQNEAQ (reference sequence). The length of the CDR3 is 17 residues. The junction had 12 bases not matched to a gene; V was cut back by 6 bases and J by 4 bases.

The V gene is TRBV9, the J gene TRBJ2-7; 14 bases line up with TRBD2. Germline lookup yields CDR1 SGDLS and CDR2 YYNGEE. J lost 2 bases, V lost 3 bases, and 10 bases had no gene match. The CDR3 has 18 residues. The CDR3 loop is CASSEGTSGGQNPYEQYF. The CDR3 nucleotides read TGTGCCAGCAGCGAGGGGACTAGCGGGGGCCAAAATCCCTACGAGCAGTACTTC.

V and J are TRBV9 and TRBJ2-2; 11 bases fit TRBD2. Germline V gene lookup returns CDR1 SGDLS and CDR2 YYNGEE. This CDR3 contains 16 residues. J gave up 5 bases and V 0 bases, and 3 bases lay outside the gene matches. The CDR3 protein is CASSVGPSGGTGELFF. The CDR3, as DNA: TGTGCCAGCAGCGTAGGGCCTAGCGGGGGGACCGGGGAGCTGTTTTTT.

V gene TRBV7-2 combines with J gene TRBJ1-1; no reliable D call. The V gene lost 2 bases and the J gene lost 5 bases, with 12 bases spanning the gap. This CDR3 region has 14 residues. Germline values: CDR1 SGHTA, CDR2 FQGNSA. In DNA form, the CDR3 reads TGTGCCAGCAGCTTACAGGTCTCCGGAACTGAAGCTTTCTTT. This encodes CASSLQVSGTEAFF.

The V gene is TRBV28, the J gene TRBJ1-4, with 10 bases identical to TRBD1. Germline assignment: CDR1 MDHEN and CDR2 SYDVKM. This CDR3 is 15 amino acids long. The V segment lost 7 bases and the J segment 7 bases; nucleotides outside the gene matches: 9. The CDR3 region has the DNA TGTGCCAGCAACAAGCCGGGACAGGGGAGTGAAAAACTGTTTTTT. Amino acid sequence: CASNKPGQGSEKLFF.

This clone was counted once. The chain couples TRBV2 to TRBJ2-5; 10 bases are shared with TRBD2. The CDR3 extends over 16 amino acids. The V and J ends lost 0 bases and 5 bases, in that order; junction bases with no gene match: 6. Germline V CDR1 and CDR2: SNHLY, FYNNEI. CDR3 residues: CASSEALAGVRETQYF. In DNA form, the CDR3 reads TGTGCCAGCAGTGAAGCGCTAGCGGGAGTGAGGGAGACCCAGTACTTC.

This chain joins TRBV6-6 and TRBJ1-3, with D perhaps matching TRBD1 (5 bases). CDR3 length equals 15 residues. Germline-derived CDR1 and CDR2 are MNHNY and SVGAGI (reference sequence). With 8 bases removed from V and 0 bases from J, the gap between germline ends came to 14 bases. CDR3 sequence reads: CASHLQANSGNTIYF. CDR3 nucleotides: TGTGCCAGCCACCTACAGGCGAACTCTGGAAACACCATATATTTT.

V and J are TRBV25-1 and TRBJ1-2; D might be TRBD1 (5 bases). V dropped 1 base and J dropped 3 bases, with 9 bases sitting between them. Germline values: CDR1 MGHDK, CDR2 SYGVNS. The CDR3 loop spans 14 amino acids. The CDR3 sequence is CASSEFEGDYGYTF. The CDR3 DNA reads as TGTGCCAGCAGTGAATTTGAAGGGGACTATGGCTACACCTTC.

In its sample, this clone was seen once. In DNA form, the CDR3 reads TGTGCCATCAGTAATCCGGGACAGGGGTTTCAGCCCCAGCATTTT. This translates into CAISNPGQGFQPQHF. V and J are TRBV10-3 and TRBJ1-5; 10 bases fit TRBD1. Germline trimming cut 5 bases from V and 6 bases from J; bases unmatched to any gene: 7. Germline V gene data show CDR1 as ENHRY and CDR2 as SYGVKD. CDR3 length equals 15 residues.

This sequence joins TRBV5-6 and TRBJ2-3; 8 bases are shared with TRBD1. The germline CDR1 and CDR2 sequences are SGHDT and YYEEEE. The CDR3 is 16 residues long. V shed 4 bases and J 1 base; nucleotides not matched to a gene: 8. CDR3 residues: CASSRGTGSRTDTQYF. DNA for the CDR3: TGTGCCAGCAGCCGTGGGACAGGCTCACGCACAGATACGCAGTATTTT.

The V and J genes are TRBV11-3 and TRBJ2-1; 7 nucleotides line up with TRBD1. This CDR3 is built from 15 residues. The junction had 2 bases not matched to a gene; V was cut back by 1 base and J by 2 bases. Looked up from germline, CDR1 is SGHNT and CDR2 is YENEEA. The CDR3 sequence: CASSLGDRAYNEQFF. Here the CDR3 DNA reads TGTGCCAGCAGCTTAGGAGACAGGGCCTACAATGAGCAGTTCTTC.

The rearrangement joins TRBV15 to TRBJ1-3; D uncertain. The CDR3 loop spans 14 amino acids. In germline, CDR1 is LNHNV, CDR2 YYDKDF (reference sequence). The V end was cut by 0 bases, the J end by 4 bases, with 7 bases between. In DNA form, the CDR3 reads TGTGCCACCAGCAGAGATGGAGGGGGAAACACCATATATTTT. The encoded protein is CATSRDGGGNTIYF. Full variable domain (rest looked up from reference TRBV15 and TRBJ1-3): DAMVIQNPRYQVTQFGKPVTLSCSQTLNHNVMYWYQQKSSQAPKLLFHYYDKDFNNEADTPDNFQSRRPNTSFCFLDIRSPGLGDTAMYLCATSRDGGGNTIYFGEGSWLTVV.

The V and J genes are TRBV5-1 and TRBJ2-4; 12 nucleotides match TRBD1. The germline gives CDR1 SGHRS, CDR2 YFSETQ. The ends lost 2 bases at V and 0 bases at J; junction bases unmatched: 6. The CDR3 sequence is 18 residues long. Written as DNA, the CDR3 is TGCGCCAGCAGCTTCGGGACAGGGGGCGCCGGAGCCAAAAACATTCAGTACTTC. This encodes CASSFGTGGAGAKNIQYF.

V usage is TRBV6-5 and J usage is TRBJ2-5, with 10 bases matching TRBD1. In germline, CDR1 is MNHEY, CDR2 SVGAGI. V lost 7 bases, J lost 5 bases, and 7 bases stayed unmatched. The CDR3 extends over 14 amino acids. The CDR3 protein is CASTRQGAVETQYF. CDR3 bases: TGTGCCAGCACTAGACAGGGGGCTGTCGAGACCCAGTACTTC.

The chain couples TRBV7-3 to TRBJ2-1; 11 nucleotides align to TRBD2. The germline CDR1 and CDR2 sequences are SGHTA and FQGTGA. This CDR3 region has 16 residues. The junction had 10 bases not matched to a gene; V was cut back by 5 bases and J by 7 bases. Written as DNA, the CDR3 is TGTGCCAGCAGCGCCGCGAGTAGCGGGAGGGAAAATGAGCAGTTCTTC. Encoded protein: CASSAASSGRENEQFF. Combining the CDR3 with reference TRBV7-3 and TRBJ2-1 gives the whole variable domain GAGVSQTPSNKVTEKGKYVELRCDPISGHTALYWYRQSLGQGPEFLIYFQGTGAADDSGLPNDRFFAVRPEGSVSTLKIQRTERGDSAVYLCASSAASSGRENEQFFGPGTRLTVL.

The V gene is TRBV4-1, the J gene TRBJ1-5; maybe TRBD1 (5 bases). This CDR3 is 15 amino acids long. Germline V gene sequence: CDR1 MGHRA, CDR2 YSYEKL. V was shortened by 0 bases and J by 6 bases, with 12 bases between the two germline ends. The CDR3 loop is CASSQDGAGFQPQHF. DNA of the CDR3: TGCGCCAGCAGCCAAGATGGGGCAGGGTTTCAGCCCCAGCATTTT.

A word on this clone: Other DNA sequences in the sample encode the same CDR3. The chain carries TRBV20-1 and TRBJ1-3; D ambiguous. CDR3 length: 12 amino acids. The germline gives CDR1 DFQATT, CDR2 SNEGSKA (reference sequence). Trimming took off 3 bases at V and 3 bases at J, with 6 bases between the two ends. The CDR3 coding sequence is TGCAGTGCTAGTCCAGGTGGAAACACCATATATTTT. It codes for CSASPGGNTIYF.

The gene calls are TRBV4-2 and TRBJ2-3; TRBD2 aligns across 9 bases. Germline V gives CDR1 LGHNA, CDR2 YNFKEQ. J lost 4 bases, V lost 1 base, and 9 bases had no gene match. The CDR3 is made up of 17 amino acids. The CDR3 sequence: CASSQGFSGSVADTQYF. The CDR3 coding sequence is TGTGCCAGCAGCCAAGGTTTTAGCGGGAGTGTGGCAGATACGCAGTATTTT.

The chain combines TRBV9 with TRBJ2-1; 11 bases line up with TRBD2. Germline-derived CDR1 and CDR2 are SGDLS and YYNGEE. The CDR3 has 18 residues. J lost 3 bases, V lost 4 bases, and 12 bases had no gene match. CDR3 protein: CASSSRPLLAGVYNEQFF. For the CDR3, the DNA is TGTGCCAGCAGCTCGAGACCCCTACTAGCGGGAGTCTACAATGAGCAGTTCTTC.

The chain has TRBV24-1 and TRBJ1-2; D is possibly TRBD1 (5 bases). Germline CDR1 reads KGHDR; CDR2 reads SFDVKD. V gave up 0 bases and J gave up 3 bases, with 10 bases separating them. This CDR3 comprises 15 residues. CDR3 amino acids: CATSDLRGADYGYTF. The CDR3, as DNA: TGTGCCACCAGTGATTTGCGCGGGGCCGACTATGGCTACACCTTC.

A few counts support this clone. V and J are TRBV12-3 or TRBV12-4 and TRBJ2-5, with D hard to call. The CDR3 is 13 amino acids. V dropped 6 bases and J dropped 3 bases, with 11 bases sitting between them. DNA for the CDR3: TGTGCCAGCAGGCTTGAACGGGAAGAGACCCAGTACTTC. Translation gives CASRLEREETQYF.

V usage is TRBV6-5 and J usage is TRBJ1-2; TRBD1 agrees at 8 bases. J gave up 4 bases and V 5 bases, and 6 bases lay outside the gene matches. The CDR3 runs 14 residues. Germline CDR1 reads MNHEY; CDR2 reads SVGAGI. Here the CDR3 reads CASSRSGGPYGYTF. In DNA form, the CDR3 reads TGTGCCAGCAGTAGGTCAGGGGGCCCCTATGGCTACACCTTC.

This chain joins TRBV2 and TRBJ2-7; 8 nucleotides match TRBD2. Trimming took 6 bases from V and 6 from J; bases not matched to a gene: 13. Germline CDR1 SNHLY, CDR2 FYNNEI. The CDR3 totals 15 residues. In nucleotides, the CDR3 is TGTGCCAGCAGCTATTTCGGGACTAGTTCATCCGAGCAGTACTTC. Translating gives CASSYFGTSSSEQYF.

The chain couples TRBV3-1 (or the pseudogene TRBV3-2) to TRBJ2-7; TRBD2 might be the D (5 bases). Germline values: CDR1 LGHDT, CDR2 YNNKEL (reference sequence). The CDR3 is 13 residues long. V was cut by 0 bases and J by 3 bases, with 6 bases left in between. CDR3 sequence: CASSQDGGYEQYF. CDR3 in DNA: TGTGCCAGCAGCCAAGACGGAGGCTACGAGCAGTACTTC.

This chain connects TRBV6-2 or TRBV6-3 to TRBJ2-1; TRBD2 matches at 12 bases. Trimming at V came to 6 bases and at J to 5 bases, leaving 8 bases not matched to a gene. CDR3 size: 16 residues. From germline, CDR1 is MNHEY and CDR2 SVGEGT. The CDR3 reads CASSTRLAGEHNEQFF. The CDR3 nucleotides are TGTGCCAGCAGCACAAGACTAGCGGGAGAGCACAATGAGCAGTTCTTC.